This T cell receptor (beta chain) was recovered during a study of circulating CD8 cells and anti-PD-1 response in melanoma. Study background: Non-responders showed stable or progressive disease; responders showed complete or partial response. Overall study results and limits: Some patients were treatment-naive; others were previously treated. Clonotype sharing was highest between DPOS and TIGIT subsets.

The QIAseq Immune Repertoire TCR panel built the libraries from roughly 15 ng of total RNA. TCRdb re-analysed the reads in MiXCR, keeping a single row per CDR3 protein. This repertoire shows 950 or so distinct CDR3 sequences, roughly 5.9% found once; its top ten account for roughly 11%. Live CD3+CD8+TCRalphabeta+ cells were sorted into four subsets by PD-1 and/or TIGIT. CDR1 and CDR2 (germline): DFQATT, SNEGSKA (reference sequence). The V end was cut by 1 base, the J end by 3 bases, with 13 bases between. The CDR3 extends over 14 amino acids. With respect to this clonotype: Its specificity is unknown.

The sequencing here drew on CD8+ T cells from PBMCs, taken at baseline or after one month of anti-PD-1 therapy (not recorded which). This TCR was recovered from a human donor with melanoma. The gene calls are TRBV20-1 and TRBJ2-7, with unresolved D. For the CDR3, the DNA is TGCAGTGCTAGAGTTTCGGCAGGAGTCTACGAGCAGTACTTC. Translation: CSARVSAGVYEQYF.